Sequencing of this TCR beta chain was carried out in a study of blood T cell repertoires in COVID-19 (dated by TCRdb to the early 2020s). Notes on the research overall: Samples from collaborators originated in the United States, Italy and Spain and spanned both the acute and convalescent phases of COVID-19. The material from the prospective study consisted of cDNA or gDNA derived from T cells, B-cell-depleted T cells, or PBMCs. Deeply sampled blood TCRbeta repertoires from subjects exposed to, actively infected with, or recovered from COVID-19 were included in the dataset. The repertoires were made available in a free public database intended to serve as a resource for research on the immune response to SARS-CoV-2. The samples were drawn from the first 160 participants of the ongoing ImmuneRACE study and from 1,254 subjects provided by 6 global collaborators. Sample metadata almost always included a de-identified subject ID, COVID-19 status, age in years and sex. Where available, HLA class I and class II types were taken from metadata supplied by the sample provider and were not determined by assay-based typing.

In Seattle, one collaborating source enrolled patients while the infection was active and tracked those patients longitudinally over the course of disease. Collaborating institutions collected whole blood in K2EDTA tubes following their own protocols. For TCRbeta analysis, collaborators shipped samples in one of three forms: frozen whole blood, isolated PBMCs, or DNA extracted from either of those sample types. To note about this clone: What this receptor recognizes is not known. Base qualities are not provided; no much larger clone lies one nucleotide away.

CDR1 and CDR2 are read off the germline V gene (reference sequence) as SEHNR and FQNEAQ. Including the terminal cysteine and phenylalanine, the CDR3 comprises 15 residues. Of the read, only the CDR3 DNA is kept; its 45 bases are in frame from base 1. V is cut back by 3 bases and J by 5 bases, with 1 base in the junction unmatched. Study-wide findings and limitations: The quantity of clinical and demographic metadata differed by source and by participant and was supplied without curation.

TCRbeta CDR3 regions were amplified from genomic DNA using the immunoSEQ Assay, a bias-controlled multiplex PCR. The study's own analysis went as follows. The number of nucleated cells in each sample was estimated by amplification of reference gene primers within the assay. To quantify the absolute abundance of each unique TCRbeta CDR3 rearrangement, sequence reads were collapsed and filtered. For each sample, productive Simpson clonality was calculated as the square root of Simpson's diversity index across productive rearrangements. TCRdb limited this immuneACCESS table to in-frame rearrangements with V and J called. A share of clones is missing; checked studies link under half to unresolved V genes, and the rest is unexplained. V and J calls plus clone size are reproduced from that table; the DNA served to infer D and trimming. Here the sample has a few hundred thousand clones; around 90% occur a single time. The ten most abundant clones make up under 3% of the sample.

The material sequenced was peripheral blood. This clonotype was obtained from a woman aged 25-40 years with COVID-19, enrolled during active disease. The chain joins TRBV7-9 to TRBJ2-1; 13 bases in the junction line up with TRBD2. This receptor has the CDR3 CASSLGTSGDNEQFF. The DNA is as follows: TGTGCCAGCAGCTTGGGGACTAGCGGGGACAATGAGCAGTTCTTC.